This T cell receptor (beta chain) is drawn from a study of T cell responses to AZD1222 COVID-19 vaccine. Looked up from germline, CDR1 is SGHVS and CDR2 is FQNEAQ. The V end lost 5 bases, the J end lost 0 bases, and 8 bases lay between the germline ends. The CDR3 runs 14 residues. Assay: immunoSEQ multiplex PCR; the TCRdb copy retains only in-frame clones and omits some. The data hold approximately 79,000 clones, with roughly four fifths observed a single time. Remarks on this clone: The antigen remains unidentified.

Points from the study as a whole: Repertoire sampling happened only post peak T cell response. A mostly white British donor set with more females was recruited, and clonal diversity was possibly underestimated.

This chain links TRBV7-8 with TRBJ1-3; D is unclear. The specimen comprised peripheral blood, sampled 28 days after the second AZD1222 dose. The clonotype originates from an adult who received the AZD1222 COVID-19 vaccine. In nucleotides, the CDR3 is TGTGCCAGCAGCCTAATAAGCTCTGGAAACACCATATATTTT. Encoded protein: CASSLISSGNTIYF. Drawing the rest from reference TRBV7-8 and TRBJ1-3, the complete variable domain is GAGVSQSPRYKVAKRGQDVALRCDPISGHVSLFWYQQALGQGPEFLTYFQNEAQLDKSGLPSDRFFAERPEGSVSTLKIQRTQQEDSAVYLCASSLISSGNTIYFGEGSWLTVV.